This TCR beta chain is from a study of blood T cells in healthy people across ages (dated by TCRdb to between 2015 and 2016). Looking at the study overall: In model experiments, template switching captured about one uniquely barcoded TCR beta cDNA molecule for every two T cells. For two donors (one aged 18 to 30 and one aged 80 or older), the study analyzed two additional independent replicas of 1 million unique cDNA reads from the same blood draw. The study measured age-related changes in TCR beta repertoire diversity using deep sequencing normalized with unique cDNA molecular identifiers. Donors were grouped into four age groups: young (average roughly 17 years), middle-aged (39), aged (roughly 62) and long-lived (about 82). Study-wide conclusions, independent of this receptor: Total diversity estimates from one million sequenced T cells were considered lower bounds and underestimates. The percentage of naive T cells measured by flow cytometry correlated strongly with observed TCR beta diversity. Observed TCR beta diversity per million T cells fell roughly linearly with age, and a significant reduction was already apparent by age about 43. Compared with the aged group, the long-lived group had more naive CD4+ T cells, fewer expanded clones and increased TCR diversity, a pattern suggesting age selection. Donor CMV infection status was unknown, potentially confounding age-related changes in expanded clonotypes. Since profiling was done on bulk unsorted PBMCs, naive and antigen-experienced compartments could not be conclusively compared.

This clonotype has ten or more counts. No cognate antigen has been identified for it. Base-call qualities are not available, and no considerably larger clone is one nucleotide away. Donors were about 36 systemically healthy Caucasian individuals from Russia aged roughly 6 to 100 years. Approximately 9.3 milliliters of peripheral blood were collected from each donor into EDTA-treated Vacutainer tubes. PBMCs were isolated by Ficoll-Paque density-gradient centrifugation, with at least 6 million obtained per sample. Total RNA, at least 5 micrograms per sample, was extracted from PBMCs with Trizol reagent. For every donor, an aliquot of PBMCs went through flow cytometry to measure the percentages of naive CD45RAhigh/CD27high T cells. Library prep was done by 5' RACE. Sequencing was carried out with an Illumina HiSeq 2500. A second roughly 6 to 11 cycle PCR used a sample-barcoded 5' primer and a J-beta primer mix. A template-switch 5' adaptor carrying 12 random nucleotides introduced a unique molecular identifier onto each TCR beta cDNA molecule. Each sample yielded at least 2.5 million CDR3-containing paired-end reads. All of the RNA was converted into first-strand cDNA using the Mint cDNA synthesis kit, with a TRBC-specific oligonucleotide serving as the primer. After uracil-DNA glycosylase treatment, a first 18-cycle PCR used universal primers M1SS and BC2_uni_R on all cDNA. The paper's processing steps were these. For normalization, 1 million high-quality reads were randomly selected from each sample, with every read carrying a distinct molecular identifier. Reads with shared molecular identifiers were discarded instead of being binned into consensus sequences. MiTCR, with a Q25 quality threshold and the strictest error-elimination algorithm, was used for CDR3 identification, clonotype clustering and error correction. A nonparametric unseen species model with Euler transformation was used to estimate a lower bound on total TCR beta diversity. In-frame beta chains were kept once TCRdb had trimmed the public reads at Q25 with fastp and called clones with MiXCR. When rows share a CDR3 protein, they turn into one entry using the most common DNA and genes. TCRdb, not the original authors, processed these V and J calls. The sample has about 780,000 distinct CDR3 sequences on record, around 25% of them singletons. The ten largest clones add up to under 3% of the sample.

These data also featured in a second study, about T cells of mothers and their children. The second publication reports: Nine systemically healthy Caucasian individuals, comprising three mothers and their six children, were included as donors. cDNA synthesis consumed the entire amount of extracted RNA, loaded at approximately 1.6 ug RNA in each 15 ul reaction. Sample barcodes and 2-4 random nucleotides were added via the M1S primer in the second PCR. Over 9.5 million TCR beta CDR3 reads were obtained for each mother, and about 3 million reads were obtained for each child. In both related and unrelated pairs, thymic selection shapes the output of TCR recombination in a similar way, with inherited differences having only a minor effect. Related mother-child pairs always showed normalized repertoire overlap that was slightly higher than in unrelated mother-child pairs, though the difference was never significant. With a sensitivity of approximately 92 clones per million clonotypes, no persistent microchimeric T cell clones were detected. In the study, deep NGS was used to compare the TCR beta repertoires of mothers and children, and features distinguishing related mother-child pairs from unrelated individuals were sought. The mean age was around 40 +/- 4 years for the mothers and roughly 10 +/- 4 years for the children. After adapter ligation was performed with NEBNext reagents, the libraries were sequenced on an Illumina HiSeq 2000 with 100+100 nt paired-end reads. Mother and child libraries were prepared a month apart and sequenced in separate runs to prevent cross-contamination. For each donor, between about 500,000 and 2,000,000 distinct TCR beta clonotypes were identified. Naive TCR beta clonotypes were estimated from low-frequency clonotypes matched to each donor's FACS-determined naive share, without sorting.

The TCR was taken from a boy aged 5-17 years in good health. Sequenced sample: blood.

For the CDR3, the sequence is CASSPRGQGAIYEQYF. The bases read TGTGCCAGCAGTCCCCGGGGGCAGGGGGCCATCTACGAGCAGTACTTC. The sequence joins TRBV12-3 or TRBV12-4 to TRBJ2-7; 8 bases in between match TRBD1. V and J are trimmed by 5 bases and 3 bases, and the gene matches miss 12 bases of the junction. The CDR3 goes from the cysteine to the phenylalanine over 16 residues. Only the CDR3 part of the read is kept: 48 bases, read in frame from the first base.